This T cell receptor beta chain is from a study of persistence of HIV-infected CD4 T cells. Study-level results: Antigen-responding cells were enriched for degenerate expanded CDR3beta sequences.

V was trimmed by 0 bases and J by 7 bases, leaving 10 bases between them. The CDR3 contains 13 residues. CDR1 is LNHNV, CDR2 YYDKDF, per germline (reference sequence). The stimulus was lysate of CMV-infected fibroblasts, approximately 9.6 ug/mL. Responding CD4+ T cells were sorted by upregulation of both CD40 ligand and CD69. This was the immunoSEQ version 4 assay in survey mode. Here immunoSEQ multiplex PCR was the method, and the copy in TCRdb shows in-frame clones only, minus some. The sample has under 15,000 clones; approximately 71% are singletons. This clone was found once. What it binds is not known.

The clonotype comes from an adult man with HIV who was CMV-seropositive. The rearrangement links TRBV15 to TRBJ2-7; D unclear. The starting material was CD4+ T cells sorted from PBMCs after roughly 18-hour stimulation, obtained from a patient who received antiretroviral therapy. The chain's CDR3 is CATSRDASREQYF. Here the CDR3 DNA reads TGTGCCACCAGCAGAGACGCTAGTCGTGAGCAGTACTTC.